Listed here are 17 T cell receptor beta chains from one sample, sequenced in a study of regulatory T cells in long-lasting Graves disease. Specified time point: persistent/refractory GD, antithyroid drugs over 5 years with positive TRAb. RNA isolated from PBMCs was used to make the TCR library. Library construction for TCR beta used iRepertoire HTBI primers and Arm-PCR of CDR3 regions. TCRdb fed the multiplex PCR reads into MiXCR, producing one record per CDR3 protein. The sample includes roughly 500,000 distinct CDR3 sequences, roughly 22% of them seen just once. The sample here was peripheral blood mononuclear cells (PBMCs), taken when the disease was refractory, from a patient treated with antithyroid drugs. These receptors came from a female donor with Graves disease.

This clonotype was seen a handful of times. The chain couples TRBV4-3 to TRBJ1-3; 7 bases align to TRBD1. The CDR3 is 16 residues long. Trimming at V came to 3 bases and at J to 1 base, leaving 6 bases not matched to a gene. Looked up from germline, CDR1 is LGHNA and CDR2 is YSLEER. The CDR3 DNA is TGCGCCAGCAGCCAGGACCGGACAGGTTCTGGAAACACCATATATTTT. As protein: CASSQDRTGSGNTIYF.

This clonotype was recorded many times. V is TRBV28 and J is TRBJ2-5; D perhaps matches TRBD1 (7 bases). Trimming left V 6 bases short and J 2 bases short, with 19 bases between. There are 16 residues in the CDR3. Germline CDR1 reads MDHEN; CDR2 reads SYDVKM. The CDR3 DNA sequence: TGTGCCAGCAGCCGTGCGGGGCAGGGGGGACAAGAGACCCAGTACTTC. Its protein is CASSRAGQGGQETQYF. Based on the CDR3 plus reference TRBV28 and TRBJ2-5, the full variable domain is DVKVTQSSRYLVKRTGEKVFLECVQDMDHENMFWYRQDPGLGLRLIYFSYDVKMKEKGDIPEGYSVSREKKERFSLILESASTNQTSMYLCASSRAGQGGQETQYFGPGTRLLVL.

This clonotype was observed many times. This sequence joins TRBV12-3 or TRBV12-4 and TRBJ2-7, with TRBD1 identical over 8 bases. The V segment lost 2 bases and the J segment 7 bases; nucleotides outside the gene matches: 10. This CDR3 spans 15 amino acids. The CDR3 coding sequence is TGTGCCAGCAGTTTACGGTCCAGGGGGCGAGGGGAGCAGTACTTC. Translating gives CASSLRSRGRGEQYF.

This clonotype has more than one count but fewer than ten. The chain links TRBV20-1 to TRBJ1-6, with D possibly being TRBD1 (6 bases). The CDR3 is made up of 14 amino acids. Trimming cost V 5 bases and J 0 bases, with 8 bases left between them. Germline V gives CDR1 DFQATT, CDR2 SNEGSKA (reference sequence). The CDR3 loop reads CSASGASYNSPLHF. The CDR3 DNA sequence: TGCAGTGCTTCAGGGGCCTCCTATAATTCACCCCTCCACTTT.

The chain employs TRBV27 and TRBJ2-1; 8 nucleotides agree with TRBD2. The germline gives CDR1 MNHEY, CDR2 SMNVEV (reference sequence). This CDR3 region has 16 residues. J lost 4 bases, V lost 0 bases, and 5 bases had no gene match. The DNA for the CDR3 is TGTGCCAGCAGTTTATCACGCGGGGGGCTTTACAATGAGCAGTTCTTC. It translates to CASSLSRGGLYNEQFF.

The chain couples TRBV11-2 to TRBJ2-5; tentatively, D is TRBD2 (6 bases). V lost 1 base, J lost 0 bases, and 12 bases lay in between. The CDR3 totals 16 residues. The germline CDR1 and CDR2 sequences are SGHAT and FQNNGV. The DNA of the CDR3 is TGTGCCAGCAGCTTAGGGGCGGGGCGGTACCAAGAGACCCAGTACTTC. It yields the protein CASSLGAGRYQETQYF.

The chain is built from TRBV30 and TRBJ1-4; 7 bases map to TRBD1. CDR1 is GTSNPN, CDR2 SVGIG, per germline (reference sequence). The CDR3 has 17 residues. Germline trimming cut 6 bases from V and 7 bases from J; bases unmatched to any gene: 20. As DNA, the CDR3 is TGTGCCTGTACTATTTCGACCCGGGACAGAGGTCCTGAAAAACTGTTTTTT. Translating it yields CACTISTRDRGPEKLFF.

The chain recombines TRBV5-6 with TRBJ2-7; D unresolved. This CDR3 is 12 amino acids long. The germline V gene encodes CDR1 SGHDT and CDR2 YYEEEE. V was clipped by 4 bases and J by 0 bases, with 5 bases between them. DNA for the CDR3: TGTGCCAGCAGCCACGCCTCCTACGAGCAGTACTTC. Its translation is CASSHASYEQYF.

In the case of this clonotype: A much larger clone lies a single base off, so this may be a read error. The V and J genes are TRBV6-1 and TRBJ1-1; D not resolved. CDR1 and CDR2 from the germline V gene are MNHNS and SASEGT. V lost 6 bases and J 5 bases, leaving 7 bases between the germline ends. This CDR3 comprises 11 residues. CDR3 amino acids: CASSGETEAFF. The CDR3 region has the DNA TGTGCCAGCAGCGGGGAGACTGAAGCTTTCTTT.

This clonotype appeared a single time. A much larger clone lies a single base off, so this may be a read error. The DNA is omitted, as the CDR3 cannot be located on it reliably, and the CDR3 follows TCRdb's listing. This chain connects TRBV29-1 to TRBJ1-1; the D call of TRBD1 is as the table states it, not checked on the DNA. Germline values: CDR1 SQVTM, CDR2 ANQGSEA. The CDR3 extends over 10 residues, inclusive of both ends. This CDR3 is CSVVGPGASF.

This rearrangement joins TRBV19 to TRBJ1-2; 7 bases match TRBD1. CDR3 size: 13 residues. The V gene's germline CDR1 is LNHDA and CDR2 SQIVND (reference sequence). V dropped 5 bases and J dropped 5; count of bases not matched to a gene: 5. The CDR3 DNA reads as TGTGCCAGTAGTTGGACAGGACAATATGGCTACACCTTC. Translated: CASSWTGQYGYTF.

J is TRBJ2-5 and V is TRBV20-1; 13 nucleotides agree with TRBD2. This CDR3 contains 16 residues. Germline loops: CDR1 DFQATT, CDR2 SNEGSKA (reference sequence). V lost 0 bases to trimming and J lost 5 bases; unmatched junction nucleotides: 6. For the CDR3, the DNA is TGCAGTGCTAGAGAACTAGCGGGAGGGATCCAGGAGACCCAGTACTTC. Amino acid sequence: CSARELAGGIQETQYF.

In this sample, this clonotype turned up many times. This chain connects TRBV2 to TRBJ1-5; D is perhaps TRBD1 (5 bases). This CDR3 has 15 amino acids. Germline V CDR1 and CDR2: SNHLY, FYNNEI. V was cut by 4 bases and J by 11 bases, with 21 bases left in between. The CDR3 protein is CASSVGQATARAQHF. DNA for the CDR3: TGTGCCAGCAGTGTGGGCCAGGCCACAGCCAGGGCCCAGCATTTT.

Ten or more counts support this clonotype. The chain links TRBV30 to TRBJ2-5; no clear D gene. V was trimmed by 0 bases and J by 0 bases, leaving 5 bases between them. In germline, CDR1 is GTSNPN, CDR2 SVGIG (reference sequence). The CDR3 length is 13 residues. In nucleotides, the CDR3 is TGTGCCTGGAGTGTAGATTACCAAGAGACCCAGTACTTC. Amino acids: CAWSVDYQETQYF.

Note on this clonotype: A read error may be the cause here, since a much bigger clone is one base away. The chain is built from TRBV6-2 or TRBV6-3 and TRBJ1-1; D is ambiguous. Germline values: CDR1 MNHEY, CDR2 SVGEGT. The CDR3 is 13 amino acids. Here the CDR3 reads CTSMGLTGTEAFF. In nucleotides, the CDR3 is TGTACCAGCATGGGGTTGACGGGCACTGAAGCTTTCTTT.

Comment on this clonotype: A read error may be the cause here, since a much bigger clone is one base away. The chain recombines TRBV7-2 with TRBJ2-4; the match to TRBD2 covers 12 bases. Trimming removed 5 bases from V and 3 bases from J; junction bases left unmatched: 2. Germline V CDR1 and CDR2: SGHTA, FQGNSA. The CDR3 has 15 residues. The CDR3 here is CASSRLAGDKNIQYF. DNA for the CDR3: TGTGCCAGCAGCAGACTAGCGGGGGACAAAAACATTCAGTACTTC.

In this sample, this clonotype turned up many times. This sequence joins TRBV3-1 and TRBJ1-1, with D uncertain. Germline-derived CDR1 and CDR2 are LGHDT and YNNKEL (reference sequence). V dropped 3 bases and J dropped 1 base, with 9 bases sitting between them. The CDR3 runs to 14 residues. CDR3 protein: CASSQTDGNTEAFF. The DNA for the CDR3 is TGTGCCAGCAGCCAGACGGACGGGAACACTGAAGCTTTCTTT.